Described below is a single T cell receptor beta chain sequence and its context. Its antigen is unidentified. Repertoires were generated with immunoSEQ multiplex PCR, while TCRdb's copy carries only in-frame clones and drops some. This table has roughly 160,000 clones, 90% appearing once. The sample originates from a study of T cell responses to AZD1222 COVID-19 vaccine. Study results and caveats: Two AZD1222 administrations were followed by greater Spike-specific TCR breadth and depth. Repertoire sampling occurred only after the peak T cell response. Seropositive status at baseline applied to only a handful of AZD1222 recipients.

The CDR3 loop spans 17 amino acids. The germline gives CDR1 SGHRS, CDR2 YFSETQ. Trimming cost V 1 base and J 5 bases; bases outside gene matches: 11. The clonotype comes from an adult in good health. This rearrangement joins TRBV5-1 to TRBJ2-5; 10 positions agree with TRBD1. The sequencing here drew on peripheral blood, taken on day 0 of AZD1222 vaccination. CDR3 nucleotide sequence: TGCGCCAGCAGCTTGCACCCGGGACAGGGGTTTGGGGAGACCCAGTACTTC. Translating gives CASSLHPGQGFGETQYF.